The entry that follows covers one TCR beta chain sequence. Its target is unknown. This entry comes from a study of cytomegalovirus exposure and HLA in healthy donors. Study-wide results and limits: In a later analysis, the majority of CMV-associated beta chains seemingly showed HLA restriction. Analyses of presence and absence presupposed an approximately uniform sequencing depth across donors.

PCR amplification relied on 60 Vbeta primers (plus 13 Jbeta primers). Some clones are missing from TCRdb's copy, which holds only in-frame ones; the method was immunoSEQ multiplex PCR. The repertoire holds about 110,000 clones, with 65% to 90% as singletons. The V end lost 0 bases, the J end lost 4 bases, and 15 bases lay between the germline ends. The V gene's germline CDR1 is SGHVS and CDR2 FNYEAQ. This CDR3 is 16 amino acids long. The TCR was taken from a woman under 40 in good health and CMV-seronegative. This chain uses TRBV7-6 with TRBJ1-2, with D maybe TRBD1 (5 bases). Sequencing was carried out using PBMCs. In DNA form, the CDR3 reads TGTGCCAGCAGCTTAGCAGGGCAGGGTCTTGCCTATGGCTACACCTTC. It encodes CASSLAGQGLAYGYTF.